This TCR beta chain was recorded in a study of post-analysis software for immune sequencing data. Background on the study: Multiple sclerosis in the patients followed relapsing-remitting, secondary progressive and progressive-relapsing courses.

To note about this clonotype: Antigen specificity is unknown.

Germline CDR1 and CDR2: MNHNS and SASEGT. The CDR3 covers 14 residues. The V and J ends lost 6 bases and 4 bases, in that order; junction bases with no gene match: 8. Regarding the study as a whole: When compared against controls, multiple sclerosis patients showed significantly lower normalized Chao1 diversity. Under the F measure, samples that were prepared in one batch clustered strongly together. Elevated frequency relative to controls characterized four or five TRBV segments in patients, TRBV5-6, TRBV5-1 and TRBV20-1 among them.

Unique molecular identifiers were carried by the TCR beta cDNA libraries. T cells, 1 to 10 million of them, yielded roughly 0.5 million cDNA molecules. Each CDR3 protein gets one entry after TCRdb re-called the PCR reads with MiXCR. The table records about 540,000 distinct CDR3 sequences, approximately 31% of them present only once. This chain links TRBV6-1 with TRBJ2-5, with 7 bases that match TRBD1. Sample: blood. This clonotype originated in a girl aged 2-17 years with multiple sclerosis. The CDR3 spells CASSLQGFGETQYF. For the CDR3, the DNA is TGTGCCAGCAGCCTACAGGGGTTCGGAGAGACCCAGTACTTC.